The 22 T cell receptor beta chains in this list originate from one sample, sequenced in a study of T cell repertoires in cytomegalovirus infection. TCRdb used MiXCR to reprocess the reads, holding one entry per CDR3 protein. The sample yields over 120,000 distinct CDR3 sequences, approximately 30% seen once. These receptors' targets are unknown. Sequenced here: CD8+ T cells from cultured PBMCs, sampled from culture after CMV antigen stimulation. The source is a human donor in good health (CMV status not recorded). Some clones in this sample may be carry-over from other donors' samples.

This clonotype was counted a few times. CDR3 sequence (DNA): TGCAGTGCTAGAGATTCCCCGACCGCGGCTGAAGCTTTCTTT. Protein sequence: CSARDSPTAAEAFF. The V gene is TRBV20-1, the J gene TRBJ1-1; D is ambiguous. The CDR3 contains 14 residues. CDR1 DFQATT and CDR2 SNEGSKA come from the germline V gene (reference sequence). Between the trimmed V and J ends, which lost 0 bases and 6 bases, there was a span of 14 bases.

This chain links TRBV6-1 with TRBJ2-3; D uncertain. Trimming left V 5 bases short and J 4 bases short, with 13 bases between. The CDR3 loop spans 14 amino acids. In germline, CDR1 is MNHNS, CDR2 SASEGT. CDR3 residues: CASSLGSPADTQYF. The CDR3 bases are TGTGCCAGCAGTCTGGGTTCTCCGGCAGATACGCAGTATTTT.

This clonotype was observed a few times. CDR3 in DNA: TGTGCCTGGAGTGAGGGGAGACTAGATACGCAGTATTTT. Protein sequence: CAWSEGRLDTQYF. The gene calls are TRBV30 and TRBJ2-3; tentatively, D is TRBD1 or TRBD2 (5 bases each). The germline CDR1 and CDR2 sequences are GTSNPN and SVGIG (reference sequence). The germline V and J ends were trimmed by 1 base and 5 bases, with 10 bases remaining between them. The CDR3 contains 13 residues.

In its sample, this clonotype was seen many times. The chain joins TRBV11-2 to TRBJ2-5; 10 bases fit TRBD2. Germline CDR1 SGHAT, CDR2 FQNNGV. The CDR3 runs to 17 residues. The J segment lost 2 bases and the V segment lost 2 bases, leaving 8 bases of the junction unmatched. Here the CDR3 reads CASSLWSSGGLQETQYF. Written as DNA, the CDR3 is TGTGCCAGCAGCTTATGGTCTAGCGGGGGCCTTCAAGAGACCCAGTACTTC.

This clonotype was found a few times. The gene calls are TRBV30 and TRBJ1-1; perhaps TRBD1 as D (6 bases). Trimming stripped 2 bases from V and 1 base from J, with 11 bases between. The germline V gene encodes CDR1 GTSNPN and CDR2 SVGIG (reference sequence). The length of the CDR3 is 14 residues. The CDR3: CAWSRRGTNTEAFF. DNA of the CDR3: TGTGCCTGGAGTCGGAGGGGGACGAACACTGAAGCTTTCTTT.

This clonotype was observed a handful of times. This sequence joins TRBV7-6 and TRBJ1-6; tentative D call: TRBD1 (5 bases). Looked up from germline, CDR1 is SGHVS and CDR2 is FNYEAQ. Trimming stripped 6 bases from V and 1 base from J, with 10 bases between. This CDR3 has 15 residues. The CDR3 coding sequence is TGTGCCAGCAGTGGAGGGGAATCCTATAATTCACCCCTCCACTTT. It codes for CASSGGESYNSPLHF.

The sample holds many counts of this clonotype. The CDR3 sequence is CASSLIQGPGNTIYF. CDR3 bases: TGTGCCAGCAGCTTAATCCAGGGCCCTGGAAACACCATATATTTT. The gene calls are TRBV7-2 and TRBJ1-3; D might be TRBD1 (5 bases). The CDR3 spans 15 residues. Between the trimmed V and J ends, which lost 2 bases and 2 bases, there was a span of 10 bases. CDR1 and CDR2 (germline): SGHTA, FQGNSA.

The chain links TRBV27 to TRBJ2-7; TRBD2 is a possible D gene (6 bases). CDR1 is MNHEY and CDR2 is SMNVEV in the germline V gene (reference sequence). V was trimmed by 5 bases and J by 4 bases, leaving 12 bases between them. The CDR3 contains 13 residues. The CDR3 nucleotides are TGTGCCAGCAGTCCCACTAGCCGTTACGAGCAGTACTTC. As protein: CASSPTSRYEQYF.

This clonotype appeared many times. The chain has TRBV4-1 and TRBJ1-2; no clear D. CDR1 is MGHRA, CDR2 YSYEKL, per germline. Trimming removed 0 bases from V and 1 base from J, with 6 bases in between. The CDR3 is 14 amino acids. CDR3 residues: CASSQEPSNYGYTF. CDR3 DNA: TGCGCCAGCAGCCAAGAGCCGAGTAACTATGGCTACACCTTC.

This clonotype was detected a few times. The CDR3 spells CASTPGVRTDTQYF. The CDR3 DNA is TGTGCCAGCACCCCCGGGGTCCGCACAGATACGCAGTATTTT. V and J are TRBV12-3 or TRBV12-4 and TRBJ2-3; D possibly corresponds to TRBD2 (5 bases). This CDR3 region has 14 residues. V lost 7 bases and J lost 1, with 12 bases in between.

The chain recombines TRBV15 with TRBJ2-7; 8 positions match TRBD1. The germline V gene has CDR1 LNHNV and CDR2 YYDKDF (reference sequence). This CDR3 is 15 amino acids long. V lost 1 base and J lost 5; bases outside the gene matches: 7. The CDR3 is CATSRAPRGRNEQYF. CDR3 bases: TGTGCCACCAGCAGAGCACCCAGGGGGCGGAACGAGCAGTACTTC.

This clonotype was observed a handful of times. This sequence joins TRBV2 and TRBJ2-5; the D gene could be TRBD1 or TRBD2 (5 bases each). The V end lost 6 bases, the J end lost 2 bases, and 13 bases lay between the germline ends. The CDR3 consists of 14 residues. Per the germline V gene, CDR1 is SNHLY and CDR2 is FYNNEI. CDR3 coding DNA: TGTGCCAGCAGACGGGGCCCTCCTCAAGAGACCCAGTACTTC. Amino acid sequence: CASRRGPPQETQYF.

V is TRBV20-1 and J is TRBJ2-5; D might be TRBD1 (5 bases). V was shortened by 6 bases and J by 0 bases, with 11 bases between the two germline ends. Germline assignment: CDR1 DFQATT and CDR2 SNEGSKA (reference sequence). The CDR3 runs 13 residues. The DNA for the CDR3 is TGCAGTGCGGAAGCAGGGAACCAAGAGACCCAGTACTTC. This encodes CSAEAGNQETQYF.

J is TRBJ2-5 and V is TRBV7-8; 9 nucleotides match TRBD1. The CDR3 is made up of 18 amino acids. Germline CDR1 and CDR2: SGHVS and FQNEAQ. The trim removed 3 bases at V and 0 bases at J, leaving 11 bases unmatched. CDR3 nucleotides: TGTGCCAGCAGCTTTATCGGGAGACAGGGGGTCTACCAAGAGACCCAGTACTTC. Its protein product is CASSFIGRQGVYQETQYF.

This clonotype was counted many times. The gene calls are TRBV18 and TRBJ2-3, with D tentatively TRBD2 (5 bases). Trimming left V 3 bases short and J 3 bases short, with 13 bases between. Germline V gene lookup returns CDR1 KGHSH and CDR2 LQKENI. The CDR3 covers 15 residues. Here the CDR3 reads CASSPDSYSTDTQYF. In DNA form, the CDR3 reads TGTGCCAGCTCACCGGACTCCTATTCGACAGATACGCAGTATTTT.

This clonotype was seen more than once but under ten times. The rearrangement joins TRBV7-8 to TRBJ2-2; D tentatively fits TRBD1 or TRBD2 (5 bases each). Germline V gene data show CDR1 as SGHVS and CDR2 as FQNEAQ. V was trimmed by 0 bases and J by 6 bases, leaving 11 bases between them. This CDR3 has 15 residues. Here the CDR3 DNA reads TGTGCCAGCAGCTTAGCGGGGGTTGCTTCCGGGGAGCTGTTTTTT. It is translated as CASSLAGVASGELFF.

The CDR3 DNA reads as TGTGCCAGCAGCTTGGAGGGACTAGCGGGCACAGATACGCAGTATTTT. Translation: CASSLEGLAGTDTQYF. The chain is built from TRBV5-5 and TRBJ2-3; 11 positions agree with TRBD2. The CDR3 loop spans 16 amino acids. From germline, CDR1 is SGHKS and CDR2 YYEKEE (reference sequence). V was pared by 0 bases and J by 1 base, with 1 base of the junction left unmatched.

This clonotype was observed at least ten times. The rearrangement uses TRBV4-1 and TRBJ1-1, with 7 bases aligning to TRBD1. The CDR3 totals 12 residues. J was trimmed by 9 bases and V by 1 base; bases with no gene match: 2. Germline assignment: CDR1 MGHRA and CDR2 YSYEKL. The CDR3 sequence: CASSQGGQKAFF. CDR3 DNA sequence: TGCGCCAGCAGCCAAGGGGGACAGAAAGCTTTCTTT.

The table lists this clonotype with a few counts. The gene calls are TRBV12-3 or TRBV12-4 and TRBJ2-1; 10 positions agree with TRBD2. J lost 9 bases, V lost 4 bases, and 6 bases had no gene match. The CDR3 totals 14 residues. In DNA form, the CDR3 reads TGTGCCAGCAGTTCTAGCGGGGGCTCTCGTGAGCAGTTCTTC. Translating gives CASSSSGGSREQFF.

In its sample, this clonotype was seen a few times. V is TRBV7-3 and J is TRBJ2-1; TRBD1 matches at 7 bases. Germline-derived CDR1 and CDR2 are SGHTA and FQGTGA. V lost 4 bases, J lost 6 bases, and 6 bases stayed unmatched. The CDR3 length is 14 residues. The CDR3 here is CASSSTGSLNEQFF. CDR3 in DNA: TGTGCCAGCAGCTCGACAGGGTCACTCAATGAGCAGTTCTTC. Complete variable domain (other parts from reference TRBV7-3 and TRBJ2-1): GAGVSQTPSNKVTEKGKYVELRCDPISGHTALYWYRQSLGQGPEFLIYFQGTGAADDSGLPNDRFFAVRPEGSVSTLKIQRTERGDSAVYLCASSSTGSLNEQFFGPGTRLTVL.

The V and J genes are TRBV28 and TRBJ2-3, with D unresolved. This CDR3 comprises 14 residues. Looked up from germline, CDR1 is MDHEN and CDR2 is SYDVKM. V was shortened by 4 bases and J by 0 bases, with 8 bases between the two germline ends. CDR3 loop: CASSWVTSTDTQYF. For the CDR3, the DNA is TGTGCCAGCAGTTGGGTTACAAGCACAGATACGCAGTATTTT.

In this sample, this clonotype turned up a few times. V gene TRBV2 combines with J gene TRBJ1-1; D might be TRBD1 (6 bases). Trimming pared 10 bases from V and 2 bases from J, leaving 14 bases between. The CDR3 covers 13 residues. CDR1 and CDR2 (germline): SNHLY, FYNNEI. CDR3 in amino acids: CATEQGANTEAFF. CDR3 nucleotide sequence: TGTGCCACGGAACAGGGTGCCAACACTGAAGCTTTCTTT.